This TCR beta chain was documented in a study of shared clonotypes between healthy human individuals (TCRdb year 2020). Regarding the complete study: A few men and a couple of women, aged 18 to 49 years, made up the cohort. Leukapheresis yielded between about 0.94 and 9.5 billion PBMCs per donor. Per donor, three plates each were used for CD4 naive and CD4 memory, two for CD8 naive, and one for CD8 memory. The study deeply sequenced blood TCR repertoires of about 5 healthy adults to estimate repertoire size and the extent of clonotype sharing between individuals. To increase sequencing depth and limit assay-specific biases, TCR repertoire library preparation and sequencing were carried out by different laboratories using diverse techniques. What the study reported, not specific to this receptor: Sampling was restricted to blood, and TCR repertoires in tissues likely differ from the TCR repertoires found in blood. The genetic and exposure-history diversity represented was limited by the small number of donors. Pairwise subsampling led to the expectation that sequencing depth would affect the degree of clonotype sharing among donors. Clonotypes shared by all four sorted-subset donors showed higher generation probabilities than non-shared clonotypes. Sharing across several donors was observed for about 5% of naive CD4, around 3.5% of naive CD8, roughly 2.4% of memory CD4, and over 0.3% of memory CD8 clonotypes. Incomplete sequencing was indicated by rarefaction of sorted-subset datasets, despite the large sequencing depth. Naive subsets generally had larger estimated clonotype richness than memory subsets.

Per the germline V gene, KGHSH is the CDR1 and LQKENI is the CDR2. Cut back by 0 bases and 5 bases, the V and J ends lie 11 bases apart. Measured from the cysteine to the phenylalanine, the CDR3 is 14 residues long. Only the CDR3 portion is preserved as DNA: 42 bases, with reading frame beginning at the first base. TCR CDR3 regions were amplified from genomic DNA by multiplex PCR using the deep immunoSEQ assay. Genomic DNA extracted from each cell subset was distributed evenly over all wells of several immunoSEQ 96-well plates, and each plate served as one replicate. Each replicate PCR for sorted subsets received 150 to 250 ng genomic DNA, equal to tens of thousands of T cell genomes. The purified libraries were quantified using a Qubit 3.0 fluorometer, sized with a Bioanalyzer 2100, and then quantified again using the KAPA Library Quantification kit. Each immunoSEQ 96-well plate was sequenced on its own single-read 150-cycle Illumina NextSeq 550 flow cell. The study's processing was this. Because only junctional sequences without quality scores were contained in the immunoSEQ output, filtering matching that applied to full-length reads could not be performed. Sequences were annotated with PyIR, a Python wrapper for IgBLAST v1.9, and V/J genes and CDR3 were assigned using IMGT germline references. Reads with weak V/J assignments (E-value above 1e-6), missing CDR3, stop codons, out-of-frame junctions, or ambiguous translated residues were removed. V3J clonotypes were defined as sequences sharing an identical inferred V gene, J gene, and CDR3 amino acid sequence. The percentage overlap between two repertoires was calculated by dividing the number of shared unique clonotypes by the size of the smaller repertoire. Richness of each repertoire was evaluated using RTK rarefaction, the Chao1 estimator, and Recon v2.1 estimates of unobserved clonotypes. Generation probabilities were computed with OLGA for all TCRbeta clonotypes obtained by the gDNA method from a handful of donors. Sourced from immuneACCESS, this table was stored by TCRdb with only in-frame sequences that have V and J called. A share of the clones is absent; for the studies checked, an unresolved V gene accounts for under half, and the remainder has no known explanation. V, J and clone size are taken as reported in that table, and D and trimming were inferred from the DNA itself. This sample is represented by about 580,000 clones; about 98% of them were singletons. The ten largest clones represent approximately 0.3% of the sample.

CD8 naive samples were obtained by positive selection for CCR7 among CD45RO-negative cells, yielding a CD45RA+CCR7+ population from which TemRA cells were excluded. Healthy HIV-negative adults with no recently reported acute infections or vaccinations were included as donors. Every donor was a Caucasian adult residing in Nashville, Tennessee, USA. Blood was collected by leukapheresis, and PBMCs were isolated by Ficoll-Histopaque density gradient centrifugation and then cryopreserved in liquid nitrogen vapor phase. Analytical flow cytometry was used to check the purity and quantity of each magnetically sorted T cell population. Each sorted fraction had its genomic DNA isolated and then quantified by UV absorbance on a Nanodrop 2000c. Remarks on this clone: The antigen this receptor binds is unknown. No qualities accompany the bases; no much larger clone lies one base away.

The sequence links TRBV18 to TRBJ2-7; the D call could be TRBD1 or TRBD2, with each sharing 5 bases. Sequencing was carried out using naive CD8+ T cells sorted from blood. The cell subset or site label here, explained by the study, means: CD45RA+CCR7+. This TCR derives from a man younger than 45 in good health. Read as DNA, the sequence is TGTGCCAGCTCACCACCGACCCGGGGCCACGAGCAGTACTTC. It translates to CASSPPTRGHEQYF.